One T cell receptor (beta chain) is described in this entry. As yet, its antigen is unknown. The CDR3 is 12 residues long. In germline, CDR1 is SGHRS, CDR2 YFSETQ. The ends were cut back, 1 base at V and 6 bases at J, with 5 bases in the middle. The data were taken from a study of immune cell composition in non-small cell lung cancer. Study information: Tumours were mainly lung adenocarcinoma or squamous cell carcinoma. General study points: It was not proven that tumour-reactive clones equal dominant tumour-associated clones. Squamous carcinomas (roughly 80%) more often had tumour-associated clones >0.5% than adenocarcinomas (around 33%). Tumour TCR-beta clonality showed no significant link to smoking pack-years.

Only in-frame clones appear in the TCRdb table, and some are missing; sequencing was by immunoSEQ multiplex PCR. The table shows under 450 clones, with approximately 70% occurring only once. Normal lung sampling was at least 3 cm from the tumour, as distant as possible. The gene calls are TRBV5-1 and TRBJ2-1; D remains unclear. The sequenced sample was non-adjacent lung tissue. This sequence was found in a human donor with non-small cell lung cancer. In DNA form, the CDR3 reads TGCGCCAGCAGCTTGATTGCCAATGAGCAGTTCTTC. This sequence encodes CASSLIANEQFF.